This TCR beta chain was sequenced during a study of cytomegalovirus exposure and HLA in healthy donors. Study observations and caveats: Rarity marked most TCR sequences, yet some public TCRs occurred in many donors. Testing in vitro showed a few CMV-associated chains specific for CMV antigens.

The method was immunoSEQ multiplex PCR; TCRdb's version includes in-frame clones alone and lacks a portion of them. The repertoire holds some 160,000 clones, with more than 70% as singletons. Separation from the approximately 690-subject first cohort characterized the roughly 120-subject validation cohort, to which the donors belonged. A remark on this clone: What it binds is unknown.

Germline CDR1 SGHAT, CDR2 FQNNGV. This CDR3 has 14 amino acids. Trimming took 5 bases from V and 4 from J; bases not matched to a gene: 4. This receptor was identified in a young man in good health and CMV-seronegative. The V call is TRBV11-2, the J call TRBJ2-7, with 11 bases identical to TRBD2. Specimen: PBMCs. In DNA, the CDR3 is TGTGCCAGCAGCCTGGGACTAGCGGAGTACGAGCAGTACTTC. Protein sequence: CASSLGLAEYEQYF.